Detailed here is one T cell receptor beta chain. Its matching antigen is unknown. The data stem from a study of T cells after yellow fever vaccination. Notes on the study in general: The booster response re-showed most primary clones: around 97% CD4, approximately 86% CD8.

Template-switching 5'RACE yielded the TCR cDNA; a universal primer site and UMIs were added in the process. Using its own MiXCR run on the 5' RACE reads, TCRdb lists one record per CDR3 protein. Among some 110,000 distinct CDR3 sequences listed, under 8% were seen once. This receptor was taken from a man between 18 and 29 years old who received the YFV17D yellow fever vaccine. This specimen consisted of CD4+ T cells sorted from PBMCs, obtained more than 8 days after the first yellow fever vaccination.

In DNA form, the CDR3 reads TGCAGTGCTAGACACGCCCGGGGGGGCGGGTCGGCCGGGGAGCTGTTTTTT. This encodes CSARHARGGGSAGELFF. J is TRBJ2-2 and V is TRBV20-1; 8 bases agree with TRBD2. CDR1 and CDR2 from the germline V gene are DFQATT and SNEGSKA (reference sequence). This CDR3 contains 17 residues. J gave up 6 bases and V 2 bases, and 14 bases lay outside the gene matches.